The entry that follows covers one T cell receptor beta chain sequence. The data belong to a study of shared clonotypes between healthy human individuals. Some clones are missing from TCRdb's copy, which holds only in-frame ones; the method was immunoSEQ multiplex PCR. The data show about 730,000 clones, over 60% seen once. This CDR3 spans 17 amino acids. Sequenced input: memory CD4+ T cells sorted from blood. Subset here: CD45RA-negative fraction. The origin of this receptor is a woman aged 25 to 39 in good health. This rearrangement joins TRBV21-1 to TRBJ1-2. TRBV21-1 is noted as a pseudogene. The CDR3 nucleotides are TGTGCCAGCAGCCACCCCCGGGGGGACTCTTATAACTATGGCTACACCTTC. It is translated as CASSHPRGDSYNYGYTF.